This T cell receptor beta chain was profiled in a study of blood T cell repertoires in COVID-19. Across the whole study: The United States, Italy and Spain supplied acute and convalescent COVID-19 samples. T cells, B-cell-depleted T cells, or PBMCs provided the cDNA or gDNA that served as material.

The authors' processing: Cell counts per sample came from amplifying reference gene primers. Clones were sequenced by immunoSEQ multiplex PCR, and TCRdb holds only the in-frame ones, with some missing. The DNA gave D and trimming, while V, J and clone size come from that table. This sample has approximately 220,000 clones, with around nine tenths found just once. The CDR3 is 17 residues long. Germline CDR1 is LNHDA and CDR2 is SQIVND (reference sequence). After removal of 5 bases from V and 1 base from J, the junction contained 7 bases not matched to a gene. This chain links TRBV19 with TRBJ2-4, with 11 bases matching TRBD2. Sequenced sample: peripheral blood. This clonotype originated in a man aged 35 to 55 with acute or convalescent COVID-19. This CDR3 is CASSVLAGGRAKNIQYF. The CDR3 DNA sequence: TGTGCCAGTAGTGTCCTAGCGGGAGGCAGGGCCAAAAACATTCAGTACTTC.